The rows below give T cell receptor beta chains drawn from one sample of a study of regulatory T cells in long-lasting Graves disease. MiXCR, applied by TCRdb to the multiplex PCR reads, yields one record per CDR3 protein. The data contain about 440,000 distinct CDR3 sequences, 15% to 20% of them singletons. This same sample was also taken into another study, of T cells in Graves' hyperthyroidism and ophthalmopathy.

Sequenced here: peripheral blood mononuclear cells (PBMCs), sampled at new diagnosis, from a patient treated with antithyroid drugs. The receptor source for this set is a woman aged 18-29 years with Graves disease. Each CDR3 is given with its conserved first and last residue. The D gene is left open where the match is weak. Rows may omit the clone size; those that give it use once, few, many or a size class.

j_gene | d_gene | v_gene | abundance | CDR3aa | CDR3nt
TRBJ2-5 | . | TRBV7-8 | many | CASSPRRVRSQETQYF | TGTGCCAGCAGCCCACGTCGGGTTAGGAGCCAAGAGACCCAGTACTTC
TRBJ1-2 | TRBD1 | TRBV7-2 | many | CASSADRGNYGYTF | TGTGCCAGCAGCGCGGACAGGGGTAACTATGGCTACACCTTC
TRBJ2-3 | TRBD2 | TRBV9 | few | CASSESGATDTQYF | TGTGCCAGCAGCGAAAGCGGGGCAACAGATACGCAGTATTTT
TRBJ2-3 | . | TRBV5-5 | . | CASSMDRGTDTQYF | TGCGCCAGCAGCATGGATAGGGGGACAGATACGCAGTATTTT
TRBJ2-7 | . | TRBV9 | few | CASSVGARIPYEQYF | TGTGCCAGCAGCGTAGGTGCTAGGATCCCCTACGAGCAGTACTTC
TRBJ2-2 | . | TRBV12-5 | few | CASGLNWGAGELFF | TGTGCTAGTGGTTTGAATTGGGGGGCCGGGGAGCTGTTTTTT
TRBJ1-1 | TRBD1 | TRBV6-5 | . | CASSYSRGQGAITEAFF | TGTGCCAGCAGTTACTCCCGGGGACAGGGGGCAATTACTGAAGCTTTCTTT
TRBJ2-3 | . | TRBV20-1 | many | CSARRPAAFGDTQYF | TGCAGTGCTAGAAGGCCAGCGGCCTTTGGGGATACGCAGTATTTT
TRBJ2-3 | . | TRBV13 | . | CASSPRQAITDTQYF | TGTGCCAGCAGCCCACGACAGGCTATCACAGATACGCAGTATTTT
TRBJ2-5 | . | TRBV5-1 | few | CASSLVSVPTQETQYF | TGCGCCAGCAGCTTGGTATCCGTGCCCACCCAAGAGACCCAGTACTTC
TRBJ1-2 | TRBD1 | TRBV9 | . | CASSASGTGGGYTF | TGTGCCAGCAGCGCCTCCGGGACAGGGGGGGGCTACACCTTC
TRBJ2-7 | TRBD1 | TRBV20-1 | many | CSAGDRVDEQYF | TGCAGTGCTGGGGACAGGGTCGACGAGCAGTACTTC
TRBJ2-7 | TRBD1 | TRBV28 | many | CASSMDRGMYEQYF | TGTGCCAGCAGTATGGACAGGGGTATGTACGAGCAGTACTTC
TRBJ2-1 | . | TRBV11-2 | many | CASSFGIVENEQFF | TGTGCCAGCAGCTTTGGGATAGTGGAAAATGAGCAGTTCTTC
TRBJ1-4 | . | TRBV6-1 | few | CASKERPFGEKLFF | TGTGCCAGCAAAGAACGGCCGTTTGGTGAAAAACTGTTTTTT
TRBJ1-2 | . | TRBV4-1 | . | CASSQALRTPDGNGYTF | TGCGCCAGCAGCCAAGCCCTTAGGACACCTGACGGCAATGGCTACACCTTC
TRBJ1-1 | TRBD1 | TRBV18 | few | CASSPGTGRAFF | TGTGCCAGCTCACCCGGGACAGGGCGGGCTTTCTTT
TRBJ1-2 | . | TRBV7-2 | few | CASSLYRGENYGYTF | TGTGCCAGCAGCTTATATCGGGGGGAGAACTATGGCTACACCTTC
TRBJ1-2 | . | TRBV7-2 | many | CASSRTSGVNYGYTF | TGTGCCAGCAGCAGAACTTCCGGGGTAAACTATGGCTACACCTTC
TRBJ2-7 | TRBD1 | TRBV14 | many | CASSDRDRVPYEQYF | TGTGCCAGCAGCGACCGGGACAGGGTACCCTACGAGCAGTACTTC
TRBJ2-2 | . | TRBV12-3/TRBV12-4 | many | CASSPNTGTVGELFF | TGTGCCAGCAGTCCAAACACTGGGACGGTTGGGGAGCTGTTTTTT
TRBJ2-7 | TRBD2 | TRBV5-1 | few | CASSSERDSYEQYF | TGCGCCAGCAGCTCCGAGCGGGACTCCTACGAGCAGTACTTC
TRBJ2-1 | TRBD1 | TRBV7-3 | few | CASSLTVRDRVFF | TGTGCCAGCAGCTTAACGGTCCGGGACAGGGTTTTCTTC
TRBJ2-2 | . | TRBV4-3 | few | CASSQEYRELGELFF | TGCGCCAGCAGCCAAGAATACAGGGAATTGGGGGAGCTGTTTTTT
TRBJ1-5 | . | TRBV19 | . | CASSLELGQPQHF | TGTGCCAGTAGTCTCGAGTTGGGTCAGCCCCAGCATTTT
TRBJ2-4 | . | TRBV5-1 | . | CASSWSMEVKNIQYF | TGTGCCAGCAGTTGGAGTATGGAAGTCAAAAACATTCAGTACTTC
TRBJ2-2 | TRBD1 | TRBV20-1 | . | CSARQGVITGELFF | TGCAGTGCAAGGCAGGGGGTTATCACCGGGGAGCTGTTTTTT
TRBJ2-5 | TRBD1 | TRBV5-1 | few | CASSLLGTGGLETQYF | TGCGCCAGCAGCTTGTTAGGGACAGGGGGTCTGGAGACCCAGTACTTC
TRBJ2-7 | TRBD2 | TRBV7-9 | . | CASSTRRMAGGRPYEQYF | TGTGCCAGCAGCACCCGCAGGATGGCGGGAGGCCGCCCCTACGAGCAGTACTTC
TRBJ2-3 | . | TRBV24-1 | . | CATSKGGTDTQYF | TGTGCCACCAGTAAGGGAGGCACAGATACGCAGTATTTT
TRBJ2-1 | . | TRBV2 | few | CASRTGVPEQFF | TGTGCCAGCAGGACGGGGGTTCCTGAGCAGTTCTTC
TRBJ2-3 | . | TRBV12-3/TRBV12-4 | few | CASSLSFRLGTELAGPTDTQYF | TGTGCCAGCAGTTTAAGTTTTAGGCTGGGGACAGAATTAGCGGGACCCACAGATACGCAGTATTTT
TRBJ2-3 | TRBD2 | TRBV12-3/TRBV12-4 | many | CASSVTSGPTDTQYF | TGTGCCAGCAGTGTGACTAGCGGCCCCACAGATACGCAGTATTTT
TRBJ2-7 | . | TRBV6-2/TRBV6-3 | many | CSLRDTPYEQYF | TGTTCTCTCCGAGACACCCCCTACGAGCAGTACTTC
TRBJ2-1 | TRBD2 | TRBV10-3 | . | CAISDSGRARNEQFF | TGTGCCATCAGTGATAGCGGGAGGGCCCGCAATGAGCAGTTCTTC
TRBJ2-1 | . | TRBV27 | . | CASRVHRDKANEQFF | TGTGCCAGCAGGGTTCACCGGGACAAGGCGAATGAGCAGTTCTTC
TRBJ2-1 | TRBD1 | TRBV12-3/TRBV12-4 | many | CASTQLGQGDEQFF | TGTGCCAGCACCCAACTAGGACAGGGCGATGAGCAGTTCTTC
TRBJ2-7 | . | TRBV6-1 | . | CASSPGANSYEQYF | TGTGCCAGCTCCCCCGGTGCCAATTCCTACGAGCAGTACTTC
TRBJ2-5 | TRBD2 | TRBV12-3/TRBV12-4 | many | CASSFRLAGGWEQETQYF | TGTGCCAGCAGTTTCAGACTAGCGGGAGGTTGGGAACAAGAGACCCAGTACTTC
TRBJ2-2 | . | TRBV11-2 | many | CASSWRGSGELFF | TGTGCCAGCAGCTGGAGGGGGAGCGGGGAGCTGTTTTTT
TRBJ2-5 | TRBD1 | TRBV5-1 | many | CASSRQGADQETQYF | TGCGCCAGCAGCCGACAGGGGGCGGATCAAGAGACCCAGTACTTC
TRBJ2-1 | . | TRBV27 | many | CASSLRSGYNEQFF | TGTGCCAGCAGTTTAAGAAGTGGATACAATGAGCAGTTCTTC
TRBJ2-4 | . | TRBV4-3 | few | CASSQDFLAKNIQYF | TGCGCCAGCAGCCAAGATTTTCTAGCCAAAAACATTCAGTACTTC
TRBJ1-6 | TRBD1 | TRBV7-8 | . | CASSLVGTGFLGYSPLHF | TGTGCCAGCAGCTTAGTGGGGACAGGGTTTTTAGGCTATTCACCCCTCCACTTT
TRBJ2-3 | . | TRBV18 | many | CASSLDTSPADTQYF | TGTGCCAGCTCCCTAGACACTAGCCCGGCAGATACGCAGTATTTT
TRBJ1-5 | . | TRBV28 | few | CASSLSLGAGGNQPQHF | TGTGCCAGCAGTTTATCCTTAGGGGCGGGAGGCAATCAGCCCCAGCATTTT
TRBJ2-1 | TRBD1 | TRBV12-3/TRBV12-4 | many | CASSGDRYNEQFF | TGTGCCAGCAGTGGGGACAGATACAATGAGCAGTTCTTC
TRBJ2-3 | . | TRBV12-3/TRBV12-4 | once | CASIGGDRLRLDTQYF | TGTGCCAGCATTGGAGGAGACAGGCTAAGGTTGGATACGCAGTATTTT
TRBJ2-1 | TRBD2 | TRBV9 | . | CASSVQSGVSGIYNEQFF | TGTGCCAGCAGCGTACAGTCTGGAGTTAGCGGGATTTACAATGAGCAGTTCTTC